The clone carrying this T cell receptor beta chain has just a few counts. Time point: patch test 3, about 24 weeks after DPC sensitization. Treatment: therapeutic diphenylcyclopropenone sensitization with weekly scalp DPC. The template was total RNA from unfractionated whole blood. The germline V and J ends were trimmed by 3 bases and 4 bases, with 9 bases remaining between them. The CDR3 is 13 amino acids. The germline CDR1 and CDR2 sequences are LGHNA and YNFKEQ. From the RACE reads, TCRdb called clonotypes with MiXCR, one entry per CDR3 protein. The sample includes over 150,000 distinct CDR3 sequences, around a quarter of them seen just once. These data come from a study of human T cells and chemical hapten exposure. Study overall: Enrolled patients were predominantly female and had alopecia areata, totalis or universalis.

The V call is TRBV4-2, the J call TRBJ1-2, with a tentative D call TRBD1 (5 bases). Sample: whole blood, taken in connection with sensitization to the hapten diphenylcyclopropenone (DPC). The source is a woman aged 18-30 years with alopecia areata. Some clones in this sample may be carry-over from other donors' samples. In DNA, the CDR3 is TGTGCCAGCAGCCACTCTGACAGCTATGGCTACACCTTC. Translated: CASSHSDSYGYTF.